The entry below gives a single TCR beta chain sequence along with its context. These data come from a study of blood T cell repertoires in COVID-19. Repertoires were generated with immunoSEQ multiplex PCR, while TCRdb's copy carries only in-frame clones and drops some. Here the sample spans about 200,000 clones, about 88% being singletons. This CDR3 is 11 amino acids long. V lost 6 bases and J lost 11, with 10 bases in between. The sample was peripheral blood. The genes are TRBV12-3 or TRBV12-4 and TRBJ1-4; D is uncertain. This receptor was identified in a man in his fifties or sixties with acute or convalescent COVID-19. The CDR3 DNA is TGTGCCAGCAGCCGCGCGGAGAAACTGTTTTTT. This translates into CASSRAEKLFF.